These T cell receptor beta chains were read from a single sample in a study of T-cell memory formation after mild COVID-19. TCRdb fed the 5' RACE reads into MiXCR, producing one record per CDR3 protein. Seen here are roughly 86,000 distinct CDR3 sequences, around 15% observed once, and the top ten hold 39%. Specimen: PBMCs or a T cell subset sorted from them (not recorded which). These receptors were collected from a man younger than 35 who had mild COVID-19 (a few samples of this study predate the infection). Cell type and time point are not known. Both conserved end residues are part of each CDR3. A D gene is named only where the DNA matches it firmly. For some rows the clone size is stated as once, few or many, or as a class when expanded; others skip it.

TRBD2 TRBJ2-5 TRBV10-3 NA TGTGCCACAAAGGAACTAGCGGGGACCCAAGAGACCCAGTACTTC CATKELAGTQETQYF
NA TRBJ2-2 TRBV4-1 few TGCGCCAGCGGGGGACAGAACACCGGGGAGCTGTTTTTT CASGGQNTGELFF
NA TRBJ2-3 TRBV27 few TGTGCCAGCAGCCCAGACGCTAGAGGTAGCACAGATACGCAGTATTTT CASSPDARGSTDTQYF
TRBD1 TRBJ1-5 TRBV5-1 many TGCGCCAGCAAAATCACAGGGGCGTATAGCAATCAGCCCCAGCATTTT CASKITGAYSNQPQHF
NA TRBJ2-3 TRBV7-2 NA TGTGCCAGCAGCTTACCCGTCGGGATGGTGGCGGGGTTCCCCACAGATACGCAGTATTTT CASSLPVGMVAGFPTDTQYF
TRBD1 TRBJ2-4 TRBV7-6 few TGTGCCAGCAACAGACAGGGGGCACGGCAGTACTTC CASNRQGARQYF
NA TRBJ2-3 TRBV4-1 NA TGCGCCAGCAGCCAATGGGGGAATACGCAGTATTTT CASSQWGNTQYF
NA TRBJ2-5 TRBV7-9 few TGTGCCAGCAGGAAGCAGGGGGGGCGCTGGATGGAGACCCAGTACTTC CASRKQGGRWMETQYF
NA TRBJ1-1 TRBV20-1 few TGCAGTGCTAGATACGGCACTGAAGCTTTCTTT CSARYGTEAFF
TRBD2 TRBJ2-3 TRBV7-8 NA TGTGCCAGCAGTCCAATGCTAGCGGGGAGCACAGATACGCAGTATTTT CASSPMLAGSTDTQYF
NA TRBJ2-1 TRBV19 NA TGTGCCAGCCAGGTCAGCTATTCCAATGAGCAGTTCTTC CASQVSYSNEQFF
TRBD1 TRBJ2-7 TRBV7-2 few TGTGCCAGCAGCCCCTCGACAGGGCGTTACGAGCAGTACTTC CASSPSTGRYEQYF
NA TRBJ1-1 TRBV4-1 NA TGCGCCAGCAGGGAGACGCCGAACACTGAAGCTTTCTTT CASRETPNTEAFF
NA TRBJ2-7 TRBV20-1 NA TGCAGTGCCAGGAAATTGGGGAGCTACGAGCAGTACTTC CSARKLGSYEQYF
NA TRBJ1-1 TRBV7-9 many TGTGCCAGCAGCCCAAATGGTAGGGCTGCTGAAGCTTTCTTT CASSPNGRAAEAFF
NA TRBJ2-3 TRBV9 few TGTGCCAGCAGCGTAGATGGCACAGATACGCAGTATTTT CASSVDGTDTQYF
NA TRBJ1-2 TRBV7-9 many TGTGCCAGCAGCCCAGGACAATCCGGCTACACCTTC CASSPGQSGYTF
NA TRBJ2-1 TRBV7-2 few TGTGCCAGCAGCGTCTACAGGGGGGGCTCCTACAATGAGCAGTTCTTC CASSVYRGGSYNEQFF
TRBD1 TRBJ1-4 TRBV7-8 few TGTGCCAGCAGAGACAGGGGGTCTAATGAAAAACTGTTTTTT CASRDRGSNEKLFF
TRBD2 TRBJ2-3 TRBV3-1 NA TGTGCCAGCAGCCAAGAAGCGGGGAGCACAGATACGCAGTATTTT CASSQEAGSTDTQYF
NA TRBJ2-7 TRBV6-2/TRBV6-3 few TGTGCCAGCACCGAGGGTTTCTACGAGCAGTACTTC CASTEGFYEQYF
TRBD1 TRBJ1-3 TRBV7-2 few TGTGCCAGCAGCTTCCACGACAGGGGTGGAAACACCATATATTTT CASSFHDRGGNTIYF
NA TRBJ1-1 TRBV6-5 NA TGTGCCAGCAGTTACTCGGCGTCGGTGGGAGCTTTCTTT CASSYSASVGAFF
TRBD2 TRBJ2-1 TRBV27 NA TGTGCCAGCAGTTTATTTTGGGGGGGCAATGAGCAGTTCTTC CASSLFWGGNEQFF
NA TRBJ1-5 TRBV20-1 NA TGCAGTGCTACACCACAGGTTGTGGGCAATCAGCCCCAGCATTTT CSATPQVVGNQPQHF
TRBD2 TRBJ2-5 TRBV7-2 many TGTGCCAGCAGCGCCACAGGCAGCGGGGGTGAGACCCAGTACTTC CASSATGSGGETQYF
NA TRBJ2-3 TRBV4-3 NA TGCGCCAGCAGCCAAGACCTGCCGATCCGGGGAGATACGCAGTATTTT CASSQDLPIRGDTQYF
NA TRBJ2-3 TRBV28 NA TGTGCCAGCAGTTTAATTCAGGGGCCAGATACGCAGTATTTT CASSLIQGPDTQYF
TRBD2 TRBJ2-5 TRBV9 many TGTGCCAGCAGCGTAGGGACTAGCGATAAAGAGACCCAGTACTTC CASSVGTSDKETQYF
NA TRBJ2-4 TRBV4-2 few TGTGCCAGCAGCCAAGATCCGATCGACATTCAGTACTTC CASSQDPIDIQYF
NA TRBJ2-3 TRBV4-3 few TGCGCCAGCAGCCAAGAACCAGGGTTACTTACAGATACGCAGTATTTT CASSQEPGLLTDTQYF
NA TRBJ1-1 TRBV6-2/TRBV6-3 few TGTGCCAGCAGTTGGGGCAGCGTGGCTGAAGCTTTCTTT CASSWGSVAEAFF
NA TRBJ1-4 TRBV5-1 many TGCGCCAGCAGCCCAGGGTGGGGCCTTAATGAAAAACTGTTTTTT CASSPGWGLNEKLFF
NA TRBJ2-2 TRBV5-6 NA TGTGCCAGCAGCTTGATGGGTTATGGCGGGGAGCTGTTTTTT CASSLMGYGGELFF
TRBD1 TRBJ2-7 TRBV18 NA TGTGCCAGCTCACCCCCTGGGACAGGGGCCCTCTACGAGCAGTACTTC CASSPPGTGALYEQYF
NA TRBJ2-1 TRBV14 few TGTGCCAGCAGCCAAGTAGTGGGGGAAGTGAACAATGAGCAGTTCTTC CASSQVVGEVNNEQFF
TRBD2 TRBJ2-5 TRBV12-3/TRBV12-4 NA TGTGCCAGCAGTTTAGGACTAGCGGGGGGAGGTGGAGAGACCCAGTACTTC CASSLGLAGGGGETQYF
NA TRBJ2-7 TRBV7-2 NA TGTGCCAGCAGCTTTCTAGAGAGGTACGTGCAGTACTTC CASSFLERYVQYF